This entry lists 5 T cell receptor beta chains sequenced from one sample in a study of shared clonotypes between healthy human individuals. Profiling relied on immunoSEQ multiplex PCR, and the TCRdb table lists in-frame clones only, not all of them. The sample consists of a few million clones, roughly 93% of them appearing once. Material for sequencing was naive CD4+ T cells from PBMCs. Subset of the sample: CD45RA+ positively selected. The receptors come from a man aged 18 to 29 in good health. Some clones in this sample may be carry-over from other donors' samples.

The V gene is TRBV11-2, the J gene TRBJ2-2, with TRBD2 matching 12 bases. Germline V lookup: CDR1 SGHAT, CDR2 FQNNGV. With 11 bases clipped from V and 10 bases from J, the junction kept 11 bases outside the gene matches. This CDR3 region has 14 residues. CDR3 DNA sequence: TGTGCCGCACGGACTAGCGGGAACTACGCGGAGCTGTTTTTT. It translates to CAARTSGNYAELFF. The full variable domain, rest sourced from reference TRBV11-2 and TRBJ2-2, is EAGVAQSPRYKIIEKRQSVAFWCNPISGHATLYWYQQILGQGPKLLIQFQNNGVVDDSQLPKDRFSAERLKGVDSTLKIQPAKLEDSAVYLCAARTSGNYAELFFGEGSRLTVL.

V and J are TRBV7-9 and TRBJ2-3; 10 nucleotides agree with TRBD1. The ends lost 3 bases at V and 1 base at J; junction bases unmatched: 10. This CDR3 spans 18 amino acids. Germline V lookup: CDR1 SEHNR, CDR2 FQNEAQ (reference sequence). The chain's CDR3 is CASSFGVSGQGGTDTQYF. The CDR3 nucleotides are TGTGCCAGCAGCTTCGGGGTCTCCGGACAGGGGGGCACAGATACGCAGTATTTT.

The chain joins TRBV28 to TRBJ1-1, with TRBD1 identical over 9 bases. From germline, CDR1 is MDHEN and CDR2 SYDVKM. V was clipped by 2 bases and J by 10 bases; unmatched bases: 8. The CDR3 runs to 14 residues. As DNA, the CDR3 is TGTGCCAGCAGTTTAACACAGGGGGCAAAACGAGCTTTCTTT. It encodes CASSLTQGAKRAFF.

V usage is TRBV5-1 and J usage is TRBJ2-3; D is undetermined. The CDR3 consists of 13 residues. Germline CDR1 and CDR2: SGHRS and YFSETQ. Trimming cost V 3 bases and J 4 bases, with 9 bases left between them. CDR3 DNA: TGCGCCAGCAGCTCTCCCCCCCCAGATACGCAGTATTTT. Residues: CASSSPPPDTQYF.

In this sample, this clone turned up once. This chain connects TRBV6-5 to TRBJ2-1; 10 bases align to TRBD2. Trimming removed 7 bases from V and 2 bases from J; junction bases left unmatched: 5. The germline V gene encodes CDR1 MNHEY and CDR2 SVGAGI. This CDR3 spans 15 amino acids. CDR3 in amino acids: CASKLAGSPYNEQFF. In nucleotides, the CDR3 is TGTGCCAGCAAACTAGCGGGATCTCCCTACAATGAGCAGTTCTTC.